The 30 T cell receptor beta chains given below trace back to one sample, sequenced in a study of cytomegalovirus exposure and HLA in healthy donors. Primers included in the PCR were 60 Vbeta and 13 Jbeta primers. Sequencing used immunoSEQ multiplex PCR; TCRdb keeps in-frame clones, though not all of them. The table lists roughly 200,000 clones, roughly four fifths of them singletons. The sequenced sample consisted of PBMCs. All receptors derive from a male donor in good health and CMV-seronegative.

This clone was observed once. The chain employs TRBV14 and TRBJ2-2, with D unclear. The germline V gene encodes CDR1 SGHDN and CDR2 FVKESK. This CDR3 is 15 amino acids long. Trimming removed 0 bases at V and 6 bases at J, with 11 bases between. CDR3 sequence (DNA): TGTGCCAGCAGCCAAGATCGCGAGTTACCCGGGGAGCTGTTTTTT. Amino acids: CASSQDRELPGELFF.

The rearrangement joins TRBV6-5 to TRBJ1-3, with D possibly matching TRBD1 (5 bases). The CDR3 runs 16 residues. Germline CDR1 MNHEY, CDR2 SVGAGI. Trimming removed 0 bases from V and 2 bases from J, with 11 bases in between. The CDR3 nucleotides read TGTGCCAGCAGTTACTCAAACAGGTTCACTGGAAACACCATATATTTT. Encoded protein: CASSYSNRFTGNTIYF.

This clone was detected only once. This chain connects TRBV7-9 to TRBJ2-5, with D possibly matching TRBD2 (7 bases). The CDR3 is 14 amino acids. Germline CDR1 is SEHNR and CDR2 is FQNEAQ (reference sequence). The V end was cut by 5 bases, the J end by 5 bases, with 15 bases between. DNA of the CDR3: TGTGCCAGCAGCCCGGCGGGGGCACGGGAGACCCAGTACTTC. Translated, it gives CASSPAGARETQYF.

This chain's CDR3 is CASSARGLAGLTDTQYF. Here the CDR3 DNA reads TGTGCCAGCAGCGCACGGGGACTAGCGGGCCTCACAGATACGCAGTATTTT. J is TRBJ2-3 and V is TRBV4-2, with TRBD2 matching 12 bases. Germline loops: CDR1 LGHNA, CDR2 YNFKEQ. The V segment lost 5 bases and the J segment 2 bases; nucleotides outside the gene matches: 8. CDR3 size: 17 residues.

This clone was detected once. This rearrangement joins TRBV6-6 to TRBJ2-7, with 7 bases lining up with TRBD2. The trim removed 2 bases at V and 0 bases at J, leaving 1 base unmatched. The CDR3 has 14 amino acids. Germline loops: CDR1 MNHNY, CDR2 SVGAGI (reference sequence). CDR3 in amino acids: CASSYSGISYEQYF. Here the CDR3 DNA reads TGTGCCAGCAGTTACAGCGGGATCTCCTACGAGCAGTACTTC.

This sequence joins TRBV19 and TRBJ1-5; a possible D gene is TRBD1 (5 bases). The CDR3 has 12 amino acids. CDR1 is LNHDA, CDR2 SQIVND, per germline (reference sequence). V dropped 11 bases and J dropped 0 bases, with 8 bases sitting between them. Here the CDR3 DNA reads TGTGCCTCCAGGGCTAGCAATCAGCCCCAGCATTTT. This codes for CASRASNQPQHF.

This clone occurred once. The rearrangement links TRBV18 to TRBJ2-7; 10 bases are a match to TRBD1. The V gene's germline CDR1 is KGHSH and CDR2 LQKENI. There are 16 residues in the CDR3. The J segment lost 3 bases and the V segment lost 3 bases, leaving 8 bases of the junction unmatched. CDR3: CASSPPGDRGVYEQYF. DNA of the CDR3: TGTGCCAGCTCACCTCCGGGGGACAGGGGAGTCTACGAGCAGTACTTC.

V is TRBV5-1 and J is TRBJ2-3, with a possible D match to TRBD2 (5 bases). The V gene lost 3 bases and the J gene lost 0 bases, with 11 bases spanning the gap. Germline CDR1 reads SGHRS; CDR2 reads YFSETQ. The CDR3 loop spans 15 amino acids. The CDR3 DNA follows: TGCGCCAGCAGCTCGGACTCCCCTAGCACAGATACGCAGTATTTT. It specifies CASSSDSPSTDTQYF.

In regard to this clone: Sequence at one end of the junction differs from germline and may be a read error. The chain has TRBV7-9 and TRBJ2-6, with D unresolved. This CDR3 region has 16 residues. Germline-derived CDR1 and CDR2 are SEHNR and FQNEAQ (reference sequence). The CDR3 bases are TGTTCCAGCAGCCCTCTACCAGGCTCTGGGGCCAACGTCCTGACTTTC. Translating gives CSSSPLPGSGANVLTF.

The chain couples TRBV28 to TRBJ2-3; D remains ambiguous. The length of the CDR3 is 12 residues. V lost 2 bases, J lost 6 bases, and 6 bases lay in between. Germline V CDR1 and CDR2: MDHEN, SYDVKM. CDR3: CASSLPSDTQYF. CDR3 nucleotide sequence: TGTGCCAGCAGTTTACCATCCGATACGCAGTATTTT.

J is TRBJ1-2 and V is TRBV6-5; perhaps TRBD1 as D (6 bases). V was clipped by 5 bases and J by 8 bases, with 12 bases between them. Germline V gives CDR1 MNHEY, CDR2 SVGAGI. The CDR3 contains 12 residues. CDR3 sequence: CASSPGQSGYTF. CDR3 coding DNA: TGTGCCAGCAGTCCTGGACAGTCGGGCTACACCTTC.

V gene TRBV10-3 combines with J gene TRBJ1-2, with TRBD1 matching 10 bases. CDR3 length: 15 amino acids. V gave up 4 bases and J gave up 4 bases; unmatched junction bases: 6. Germline CDR1 and CDR2: ENHRY and SYGVKD. This CDR3 is CAISAGQGRFYGYTF. In DNA, the CDR3 is TGTGCCATCAGTGCGGGACAGGGGCGATTCTATGGCTACACCTTC.

Notes on this clone: The sample carries other DNA sequences with the same CDR3. The CDR3 here is CASSFLTDTQYF. CDR3 nucleotide sequence: TGTGCCAGCAGCTTTTTAACAGATACGCAGTATTTT. The V and J genes are TRBV5-4 and TRBJ2-3; D ambiguous. Trimming took off 2 bases at V and 3 bases at J, with 4 bases between the two ends. The CDR3 totals 12 residues. Germline loops: CDR1 SGHNT, CDR2 YYREEE (reference sequence).

The table lists this clone with a count of one. A junction boundary mismatches the germline segment, possibly from a read error. The chain combines TRBV30 with TRBJ1-1; possibly TRBD1 for D (6 bases). Germline CDR1 reads GTSNPN; CDR2 reads SVGIG (reference sequence). This CDR3 spans 13 amino acids. CDR3 region: CAWRRGLKTEAFF. The DNA for the CDR3 is TGTGCCTGGAGGAGGGGGTTGAAGACTGAAGCTTTCTTT.

The rearrangement links TRBV4-1 to TRBJ2-3; no clear D. CDR1 and CDR2 (germline): MGHRA, YSYEKL. The V end was cut by 4 bases, the J end by 5 bases, with 7 bases between. The CDR3 length is 12 residues. The CDR3 sequence: CASSLTGDTQYF. The CDR3 DNA follows: TGCGCCAGCAGCCTTACGGGAGATACGCAGTATTTT.

The CDR3 is CAWSPGTGGFEKLFF. Here the CDR3 DNA reads TGTGCCTGGAGTCCTGGGACAGGGGGGTTTGAAAAACTGTTTTTT. The rearrangement joins TRBV30 to TRBJ1-4; 11 bases line up with TRBD1. V lost 2 bases and J lost 7; bases outside the gene matches: 6. CDR1 is GTSNPN and CDR2 is SVGIG in the germline V gene (reference sequence). The CDR3 consists of 15 residues.

V gene TRBV15 combines with J gene TRBJ1-3; 10 bases are shared with TRBD1. Trimming removed 2 bases from V and 8 bases from J; junction bases left unmatched: 3. There are 14 residues in the CDR3. CDR1 and CDR2 from the germline V gene are LNHNV and YYDKDF (reference sequence). CDR3 amino acids: CATSRRQGADTIYF. CDR3 nucleotides: TGTGCCACCAGCAGAAGACAGGGGGCGGACACCATATATTTT. The variable domain in full, with the rest retrieved from reference TRBV15 and TRBJ1-3, is DAMVIQNPRYQVTQFGKPVTLSCSQTLNHNVMYWYQQKSSQAPKLLFHYYDKDFNNEADTPDNFQSRRPNTSFCFLDIRSPGLGDTAMYLCATSRRQGADTIYFGEGSWLTVV.

In the case of this clone: One end of the junction varies from germline; a read error may be responsible. This sequence joins TRBV10-3 and TRBJ1-5, with D unresolved. The CDR3 runs to 14 residues. Germline V CDR1 and CDR2: ENHRY, SYGVKD. CDR3: CASSYGPINQPQHF. CDR3 nucleotides: TGTGCCAGCAGTTACGGTCCGATCAATCAGCCCCAGCATTTT.

The rearrangement uses TRBV10-3 and TRBJ1-1; 8 bases match TRBD1. Germline assignment: CDR1 ENHRY and CDR2 SYGVKD. This CDR3 is 13 amino acids long. Trimming at V came to 10 bases and at J to 4 bases, leaving 8 bases not matched to a gene. In DNA form, the CDR3 reads TGTGCCAGCCAGGGGGCGTCGGTCACTGAAGCTTTCTTT. Its protein product is CASQGASVTEAFF.

This chain uses TRBV30 with TRBJ1-3, with 11 bases that match TRBD1. Germline V CDR1 and CDR2: GTSNPN, SVGIG (reference sequence). The CDR3 length is 17 residues. V shed 2 bases, J shed 0 bases, and the junction held 6 bases outside the gene matches. CDR3 DNA: TGTGCCTGGAGTCTCCGGGACAGGGGGGTCTCTGGAAACACCATATATTTT. It encodes CAWSLRDRGVSGNTIYF.

This clone occurred a few times. CDR3 amino acids: CASSLGQSVDTQYF. The DNA for the CDR3 is TGTGCCAGCAGTTTAGGCCAGTCAGTAGATACGCAGTATTTT. This rearrangement joins TRBV27 to TRBJ2-3; D remains ambiguous. The V gene's germline CDR1 is MNHEY and CDR2 SMNVEV (reference sequence). Trimming left V 2 bases short and J 5 bases short, with 11 bases between. This CDR3 is built from 14 residues.

The genes are TRBV5-4 and TRBJ1-1, with 8 bases fitting TRBD1. CDR1 is SGHNT and CDR2 is YYREEE in the germline V gene (reference sequence). Germline trimming cut 1 base from V and 5 bases from J; bases unmatched to any gene: 7. The CDR3 consists of 15 residues. The DNA for the CDR3 is TGTGCCAGCAGCTTGCCCGACAGGGGTACAACTGAAGCTTTCTTT. Amino acid sequence: CASSLPDRGTTEAFF.

V and J are TRBV2 and TRBJ1-1; 7 bases are shared with TRBD1. The CDR3 covers 12 residues. V lost 5 bases to trimming and J lost 7 bases; unmatched junction nucleotides: 4. Germline CDR1 and CDR2: SNHLY and FYNNEI. The CDR3 loop is CASSTGAGEAFF. The DNA of the CDR3 is TGTGCCAGCAGTACAGGGGCCGGTGAAGCTTTCTTT.

This chain joins TRBV10-3 and TRBJ1-5, with a possible D match to TRBD1 (6 bases). In germline, CDR1 is ENHRY, CDR2 SYGVKD. V shed 2 bases and J shed 9 bases, with 14 bases lying between them. The CDR3 loop spans 14 amino acids. CDR3 residues: CAISESTGQGPQHF. CDR3 bases: TGTGCCATCAGTGAGAGTACAGGGCAAGGGCCCCAGCATTTT.

The gene calls are TRBV19 and TRBJ1-5; D is unresolved. The germline CDR1 and CDR2 sequences are LNHDA and SQIVND (reference sequence). The CDR3 covers 16 residues. V was pared by 3 bases and J by 0 bases, with 12 bases between. CDR3 protein: CASSMNPNYSNQPQHF. CDR3 in DNA: TGTGCCAGTAGTATGAACCCGAACTATAGCAATCAGCCCCAGCATTTT.

The V gene is TRBV5-6, the J gene TRBJ1-6; possibly TRBD1 for D (6 bases). Trimming stripped 4 bases from V and 1 base from J, with 21 bases between. CDR1 and CDR2 (germline): SGHDT, YYEEEE. The CDR3 has 19 residues. CDR3 amino acids: CASSKDRELFRSYNSPLHF. Written as DNA, the CDR3 is TGTGCCAGCAGCAAGGACAGAGAGCTTTTTCGATCCTATAATTCACCCCTCCACTTT.

The chain has TRBV15 and TRBJ1-1; perhaps TRBD1 as D (6 bases). V was pared by 4 bases and J by 1 base, with 13 bases between. CDR3 length: 15 residues. Germline V gene lookup returns CDR1 LNHNV and CDR2 YYDKDF (reference sequence). Written as DNA, the CDR3 is TGTGCCACCAGCAAATTGGACAGCCCGAACACTGAAGCTTTCTTT. Encoded protein: CATSKLDSPNTEAFF.

This clone turned up a few times. V is TRBV9 and J is TRBJ1-5; D gene unclear. The V and J ends lost 4 bases and 3 bases respectively, with 11 bases between them. Germline CDR1 SGDLS, CDR2 YYNGEE. The CDR3 is made up of 14 amino acids. The CDR3 loop reads CASSPGQDNQPQHF. As DNA, the CDR3 is TGTGCCAGCAGCCCCGGCCAGGACAATCAGCCCCAGCATTTT.

The CDR3 nucleotides read TGTGCCACCAGCAGATCTTTAGCGGATAGCACAGATACGCAGTATTTT. Translating it yields CATSRSLADSTDTQYF. The chain joins TRBV15 to TRBJ2-3; tentative D call: TRBD2 (6 bases). The ends were cut back, 2 bases at V and 0 bases at J, with 12 bases in the middle. Germline V CDR1 and CDR2: LNHNV, YYDKDF (reference sequence). The CDR3 spans 16 residues.

The gene calls are TRBV28 and TRBJ2-1; 16 bases align to TRBD2. This CDR3 contains 20 residues. Per germline, CDR1 MDHEN and CDR2 SYDVKM. Trimming took 2 bases from V and 5 from J; bases not matched to a gene: 12. In DNA, the CDR3 is TGTGCCAGCAGTTTAGACACCGGGACTAGCGGGAGGGCCCCCAACAATGAGCAGTTCTTC. This sequence encodes CASSLDTGTSGRAPNNEQFF.